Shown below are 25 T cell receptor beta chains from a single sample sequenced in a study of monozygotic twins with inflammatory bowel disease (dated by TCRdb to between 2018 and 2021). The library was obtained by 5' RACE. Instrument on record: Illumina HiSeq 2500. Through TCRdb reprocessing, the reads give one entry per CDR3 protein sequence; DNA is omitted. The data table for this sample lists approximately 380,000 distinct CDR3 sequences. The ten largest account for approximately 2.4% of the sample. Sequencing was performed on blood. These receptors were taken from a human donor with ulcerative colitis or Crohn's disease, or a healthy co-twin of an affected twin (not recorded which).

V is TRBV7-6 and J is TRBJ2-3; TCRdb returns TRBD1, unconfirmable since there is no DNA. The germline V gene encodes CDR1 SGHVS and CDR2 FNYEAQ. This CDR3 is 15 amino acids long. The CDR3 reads CASSLEFGGGGTQYF.

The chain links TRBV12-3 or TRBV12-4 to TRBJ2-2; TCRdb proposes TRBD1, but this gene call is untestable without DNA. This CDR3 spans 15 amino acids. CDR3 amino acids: CASSSGTGGDGELFF.

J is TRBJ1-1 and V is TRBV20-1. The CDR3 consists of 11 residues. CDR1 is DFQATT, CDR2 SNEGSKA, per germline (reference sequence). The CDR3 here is CSAILNTEAFF.

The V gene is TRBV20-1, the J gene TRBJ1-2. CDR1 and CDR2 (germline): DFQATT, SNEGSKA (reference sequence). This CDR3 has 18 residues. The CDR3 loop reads CSARSTGSPEDSSYGYTF.

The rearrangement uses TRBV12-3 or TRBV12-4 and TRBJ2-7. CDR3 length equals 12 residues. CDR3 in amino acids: CASRDDMDEQYF.

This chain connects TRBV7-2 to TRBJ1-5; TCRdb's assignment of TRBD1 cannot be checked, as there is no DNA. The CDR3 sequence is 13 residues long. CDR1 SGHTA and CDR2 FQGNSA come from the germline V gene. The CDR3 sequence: CASSFGQGQPQHF.

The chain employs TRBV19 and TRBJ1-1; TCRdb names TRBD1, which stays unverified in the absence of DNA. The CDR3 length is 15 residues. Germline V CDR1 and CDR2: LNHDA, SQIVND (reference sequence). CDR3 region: CASSIPGQLNTEAFF. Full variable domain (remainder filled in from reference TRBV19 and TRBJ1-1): DGGITQSPKYLFRKEGQNVTLSCEQNLNHDAMYWYRQDPGQGLRLIYYSQIVNDFQKGDIAEGYSVSREKKESFPLTVTSAQKNPTAFYLCASSIPGQLNTEAFFGQGTRLTVV.

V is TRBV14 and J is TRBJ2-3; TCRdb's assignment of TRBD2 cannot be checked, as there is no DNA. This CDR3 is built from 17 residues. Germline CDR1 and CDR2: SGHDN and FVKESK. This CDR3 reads CASSQATRGLALDTQYF.

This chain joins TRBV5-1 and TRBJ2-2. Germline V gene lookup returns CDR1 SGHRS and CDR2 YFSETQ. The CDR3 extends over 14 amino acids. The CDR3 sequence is CASSLAGVTGELFF.

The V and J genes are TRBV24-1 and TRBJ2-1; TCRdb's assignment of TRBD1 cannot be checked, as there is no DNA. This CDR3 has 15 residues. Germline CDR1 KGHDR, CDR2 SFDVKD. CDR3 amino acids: CATSDLVLDINEQFF.

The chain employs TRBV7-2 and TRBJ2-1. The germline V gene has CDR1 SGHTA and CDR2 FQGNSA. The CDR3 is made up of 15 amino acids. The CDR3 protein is CASSLTAGSYNEQFF.

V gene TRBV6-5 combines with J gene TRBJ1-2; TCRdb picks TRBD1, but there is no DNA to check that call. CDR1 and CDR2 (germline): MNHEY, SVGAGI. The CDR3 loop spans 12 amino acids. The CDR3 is CASSDRGWGYTF.

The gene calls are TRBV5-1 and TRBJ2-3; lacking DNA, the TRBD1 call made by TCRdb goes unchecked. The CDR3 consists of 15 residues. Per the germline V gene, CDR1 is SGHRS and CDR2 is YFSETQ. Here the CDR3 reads CARSQGDPRTDTQYF.

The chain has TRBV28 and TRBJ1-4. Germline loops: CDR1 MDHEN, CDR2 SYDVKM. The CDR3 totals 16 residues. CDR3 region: CASSPGRRATNEKLFF.

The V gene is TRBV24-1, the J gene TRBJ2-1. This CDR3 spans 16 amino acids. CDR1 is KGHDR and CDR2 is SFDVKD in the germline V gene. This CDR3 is CATSDSGRGSYNEQFF.

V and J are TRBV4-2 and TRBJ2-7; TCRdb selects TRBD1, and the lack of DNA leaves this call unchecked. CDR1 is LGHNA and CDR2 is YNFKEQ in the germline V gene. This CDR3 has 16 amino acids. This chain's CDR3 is CASSQEHGTASYEQYF.

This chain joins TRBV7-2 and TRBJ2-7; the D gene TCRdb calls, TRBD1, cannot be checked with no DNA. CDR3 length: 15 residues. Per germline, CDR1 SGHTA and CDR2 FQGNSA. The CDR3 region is CASSLNRGRSYEQYF.

The CDR3 loop reads CASSTRGGGRHTDTQYF. The chain combines TRBV7-3 with TRBJ2-3; TCRdb's D gene call, TRBD1, goes unchecked for lack of DNA. The length of the CDR3 is 17 residues. Per the germline V gene, CDR1 is SGHTA and CDR2 is FQGTGA. Variable domain in full (rest from reference TRBV7-3 and TRBJ2-3): GAGVSQTPSNKVTEKGKYVELRCDPISGHTALYWYRQSLGQGPEFLIYFQGTGAADDSGLPNDRFFAVRPEGSVSTLKIQRTERGDSAVYLCASSTRGGGRHTDTQYFGPGTRLTVL.

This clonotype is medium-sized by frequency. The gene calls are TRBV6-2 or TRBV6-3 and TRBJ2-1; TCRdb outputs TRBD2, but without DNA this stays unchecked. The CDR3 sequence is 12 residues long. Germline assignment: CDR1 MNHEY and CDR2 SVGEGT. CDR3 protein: CASSKLGNEQFF.

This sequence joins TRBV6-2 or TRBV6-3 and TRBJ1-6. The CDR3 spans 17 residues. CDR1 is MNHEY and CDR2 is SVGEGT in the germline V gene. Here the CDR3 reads CASTLNRAYDAGSPLHF.

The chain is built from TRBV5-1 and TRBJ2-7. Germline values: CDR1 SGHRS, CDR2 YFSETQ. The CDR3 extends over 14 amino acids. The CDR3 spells CASSLGVQLYEQYF.

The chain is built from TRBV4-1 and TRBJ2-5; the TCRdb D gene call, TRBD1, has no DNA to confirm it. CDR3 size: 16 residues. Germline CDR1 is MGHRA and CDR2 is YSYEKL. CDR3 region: CASSPRDPAFSETQYF.

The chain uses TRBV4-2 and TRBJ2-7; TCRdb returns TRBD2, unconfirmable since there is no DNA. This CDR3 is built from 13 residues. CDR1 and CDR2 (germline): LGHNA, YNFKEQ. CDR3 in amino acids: CASSQDAGHEQYF.

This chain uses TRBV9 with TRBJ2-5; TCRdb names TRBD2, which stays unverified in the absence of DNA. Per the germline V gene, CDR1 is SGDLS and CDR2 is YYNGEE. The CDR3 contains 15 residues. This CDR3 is CASSPRTANGETQYF.

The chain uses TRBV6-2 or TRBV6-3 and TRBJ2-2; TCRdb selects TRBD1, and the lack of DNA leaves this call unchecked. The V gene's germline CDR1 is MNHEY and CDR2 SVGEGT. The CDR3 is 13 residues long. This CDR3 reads CASRGAAAGELFF.